The clone carrying this T cell receptor (beta chain) was detected ten times or more. What it recognizes is unknown. Researchers amplified the TCR beta CDR3 regions from RNA transcripts. When the TCR CDR3 underwent first-round RT-PCR, the HTBI primer set was used. A single record per CDR3 protein comes from TCRdb applying MiXCR to the multiplex PCR reads. The sample has some 270,000 distinct CDR3 sequences; about 14% are singletons. This specimen comes from a study of T cells in Graves' hyperthyroidism and ophthalmopathy. Whole-study context: Before treatment of any kind, peripheral blood was taken at initial diagnosis.

Broader study findings: Blood also showed most of the thyroid clonotypes that were expanded above 0.001.

Thyroid ultrasound and orbital computed tomography, with clinical symptoms and serum thyroxine and TRAb, informed diagnoses. Extraction of PBMCs used more than 8.5 ml of fresh peripheral blood. From germline, CDR1 is MNHNS and CDR2 SASEGT. The CDR3 length is 14 residues. V lost 2 bases, J lost 3 bases, and 10 bases lay in between. The chain is built from TRBV6-1 and TRBJ2-5; D possibly corresponds to TRBD1 (6 bases). Sequences were obtained from blood. The sequence was collected from a woman in her 30s with Graves' hyperthyroidism that later progressed to Graves' ophthalmopathy. CDR3 sequence: CASSERDTEETQYF. CDR3 bases: TGTGCCAGCAGTGAACGGGACACTGAAGAGACCCAGTACTTC.